One T cell receptor beta chain is described in this entry. Germline lookup yields CDR1 MDHEN and CDR2 SYDVKM. There are 17 residues in the CDR3. Trimming removed 5 bases from V and 6 bases from J; junction bases left unmatched: 15. Libraries were prepared by immunoSEQ multiplex PCR; TCRdb keeps only in-frame clonotypes and omits some of them. The sample lists 280,000 or so clones, about nine tenths occurring once. The data were taken from a study of blood T cell repertoires in COVID-19. The chain joins TRBV28 to TRBJ2-3; TRBD2 agrees at 9 bases. The specimen was PBMCs or T cells enriched from blood (not recorded which). The clonotype was recovered from a woman aged 45-65 years who had been exposed to COVID-19. CDR3 in DNA: TGTGCCAGCAGTAGTTTAAAGGGGGGACTAGCTAGGGATACGCAGTATTTT. Residues: CASSSLKGGLARDTQYF.